Below are 18 T cell receptor beta chains sequenced from a single sample in a study of T cells in Graves' hyperthyroidism and ophthalmopathy. Authors of the study amplified TCR beta CDR3 regions from RNA transcripts. The TCR CDR3 was amplified in a first-round RT-PCR using the HTBI primer set. TCRdb reprocessed the multiplex PCR reads via MiXCR and lists one record per CDR3 protein. The table records about half a million distinct CDR3 sequences, roughly a sixth of them present only once. Sequencing used blood. All receptors come from a woman aged 25 to 39 with Graves' ophthalmopathy.

This chain connects TRBV19 to TRBJ2-7; D is ambiguous. Looked up from germline, CDR1 is LNHDA and CDR2 is SQIVND (reference sequence). The CDR3 is 15 residues long. V shed 10 bases and J shed 0 bases, with 19 bases lying between them. CDR3 nucleotide sequence: TGTGCCACTTCCCAGGTACCCCAAGCCTCCTACGAGCAGTACTTC. It translates to CATSQVPQASYEQYF.

This clonotype appeared many times. The rearrangement uses TRBV2 and TRBJ2-7, with 10 bases that match TRBD1. The CDR3 sequence is 13 residues long. Germline V gene lookup returns CDR1 SNHLY and CDR2 FYNNEI. V was pared by 7 bases and J by 4 bases, with 4 bases of the junction left unmatched. CDR3 amino acids: CASIPGQGYEQYF. Written as DNA, the CDR3 is TGTGCCAGCATCCCGGGACAGGGGTACGAGCAGTACTTC. Full variable domain (rest looked up from reference TRBV2 and TRBJ2-7): EPEVTQTPSHQVTQMGQEVILRCVPISNHLYFYWYRQILGQKVEFLVSFYNNEISEKSEIFDDQFSVERPDGSNFTLKIRSTKLEDSAMYFCASIPGQGYEQYFGPGTRLTVT.

This clonotype showed up many times. The V and J genes are TRBV28 and TRBJ1-1, with 9 positions matching TRBD1. Trimming cost V 5 bases and J 5 bases; bases outside gene matches: 9. The CDR3 sequence is 15 residues long. Germline V gene data show CDR1 as MDHEN and CDR2 as SYDVKM. The CDR3 DNA reads TGTGCCAGCAGTACCCAGGGACAGGGAAGGACTGAAGCTTTCTTT. As protein: CASSTQGQGRTEAFF.

This clonotype was counted only a few times. The V call is TRBV12-3 or TRBV12-4, the J call TRBJ2-1; D remains ambiguous. The CDR3 runs 15 residues. V lost 3 bases, J lost 7 bases, and 16 bases lay in between. CDR3 region: CASSFPGLGGNEQFF. The CDR3 coding sequence is TGTGCCAGCAGTTTCCCGGGCCTAGGCGGAAATGAGCAGTTCTTC.

There are many counts of this clonotype. The chain is built from TRBV4-1 and TRBJ1-1; no reliable D call. The V and J ends lost 6 bases and 1 base respectively, with 12 bases between them. The CDR3 contains 14 residues. Per germline, CDR1 MGHRA and CDR2 YSYEKL. The DNA of the CDR3 is TGCGCCAGCAGTCGTACCGGACCGAACACTGAAGCTTTCTTT. Protein product: CASSRTGPNTEAFF.

V and J are TRBV6-1 and TRBJ2-5; 8 bases are a match to TRBD2. This CDR3 has 15 residues. Germline CDR1 and CDR2: MNHNS and SASEGT. Trimming removed 7 bases from V and 4 bases from J; junction bases left unmatched: 11. The CDR3: CASMREVAGRETQYF. CDR3 DNA: TGTGCCAGCATGCGTGAGGTAGCGGGAAGAGAGACCCAGTACTTC.

This clonotype was detected many times. The chain recombines TRBV27 with TRBJ2-5, with D unresolved. The V end was cut by 4 bases, the J end by 0 bases, with 18 bases between. The germline CDR1 and CDR2 sequences are MNHEY and SMNVEV (reference sequence). The length of the CDR3 is 17 residues. CDR3 region: CASSSDNPRNYQETQYF. The CDR3 DNA is TGTGCCAGCAGTTCCGATAACCCCAGGAATTACCAAGAGACCCAGTACTTC.

This clonotype was counted at least ten times. The chain joins TRBV29-1 to TRBJ2-2; D remains unclear. Trimming took off 4 bases at V and 0 bases at J, with 9 bases between the two ends. Germline CDR1 SQVTM, CDR2 ANQGSEA. The CDR3 contains 14 residues. In DNA form, the CDR3 reads TGCAGCGTTGGCGTCAACGCGAACACCGGGGAGCTGTTTTTT. Translating it yields CSVGVNANTGELFF.

This clonotype has a count of ten or more. This chain connects TRBV5-4 to TRBJ2-1; D gene uncertain. Between the trimmed V and J ends, which lost 4 bases and 0 bases, there was a span of 8 bases. There are 14 residues in the CDR3. In germline, CDR1 is SGHNT, CDR2 YYREEE (reference sequence). The CDR3 loop is CASSDTGSYNEQFF. CDR3 coding DNA: TGTGCCAGCAGCGACACGGGCTCCTACAATGAGCAGTTCTTC.

This clonotype was observed many times. V gene TRBV11-2 combines with J gene TRBJ2-2; TRBD1 aligns across 11 bases. J lost 3 bases, V lost 2 bases, and 5 bases had no gene match. CDR3 length equals 17 residues. Germline-derived CDR1 and CDR2 are SGHAT and FQNNGV. The CDR3: CASSLTPGQGDTGELFF. Written as DNA, the CDR3 is TGTGCCAGCAGCTTAACCCCGGGACAGGGGGACACCGGGGAGCTGTTTTTT.

V usage is TRBV27 and J usage is TRBJ2-7; 9 bases agree with TRBD2. In germline, CDR1 is MNHEY, CDR2 SMNVEV (reference sequence). The length of the CDR3 is 15 residues. After removal of 0 bases from V and 4 bases from J, the junction contained 4 bases not matched to a gene. The CDR3 is CASSLSGGRVYEQYF. In DNA, the CDR3 is TGTGCCAGCAGTTTATCAGGCGGGAGGGTATACGAGCAGTACTTC.

V gene TRBV7-3 combines with J gene TRBJ2-7; the match to TRBD1 covers 9 bases. From germline, CDR1 is SGHTA and CDR2 FQGTGA. V was clipped by 0 bases and J by 6 bases; unmatched bases: 3. This CDR3 comprises 14 residues. The CDR3 DNA reads as TGTGCCAGCAGCTTAACACAGGGGGCAACCGAGCAGTACTTC. Protein product: CASSLTQGATEQYF.

This clonotype was found many times. The V call is TRBV2, the J call TRBJ1-6; 7 bases are shared with TRBD1. The CDR3 sequence is 13 residues long. The junction had 6 bases not matched to a gene; V was cut back by 8 bases and J by 8 bases. Germline assignment: CDR1 SNHLY and CDR2 FYNNEI. The CDR3 here is CASYRGTDSPLHF. CDR3 DNA sequence: TGTGCCAGCTACAGGGGAACGGATTCACCCCTCCACTTT.

Details on this clonotype: A single base separates this from a much larger clone, so it may be a read error. The gene calls are TRBV11-2 and TRBJ2-1, with D hard to call. Germline loops: CDR1 SGHAT, CDR2 FQNNGV. V lost 7 bases to trimming and J lost 9 bases, with 16 bases between them. The CDR3 is 13 amino acids. Written as DNA, the CDR3 is TGTGCCAGCATTTGGTCAGGACCTTCTGAGCAGTTCTTC. Translated: CASIWSGPSEQFF.

This clonotype was recorded many times. V gene TRBV2 combines with J gene TRBJ2-7; D is perhaps TRBD2 (5 bases). V lost 3 bases and J lost 7, with 7 bases in between. CDR3 length: 11 residues. CDR1 is SNHLY and CDR2 is FYNNEI in the germline V gene. The CDR3 protein is CASSDGEEQYF. In DNA, the CDR3 is TGTGCCAGCAGTGACGGGGAAGAGCAGTACTTC.

This clonotype came up many times. The rearrangement uses TRBV4-3 and TRBJ2-7; a possible D gene is TRBD1 (6 bases). CDR1 and CDR2 from the germline V gene are LGHNA and YSLEER. There are 16 residues in the CDR3. V was pared by 0 bases and J by 4 bases, with 16 bases between. CDR3: CASSQDPTGRSYEQYF. CDR3 bases: TGCGCCAGCAGCCAAGACCCGACAGGAAGGAGTTACGAGCAGTACTTC.

This clonotype was seen many times. The chain is built from TRBV28 and TRBJ2-7; D is perhaps TRBD1 (5 bases). The V and J ends lost 7 bases and 2 bases respectively, with 18 bases between them. The V gene's germline CDR1 is MDHEN and CDR2 SYDVKM. The length of the CDR3 is 15 residues. The CDR3 sequence: CASTSSWTIPYEQYF. The CDR3, as DNA: TGTGCCAGCACCAGTAGCTGGACAATCCCCTACGAGCAGTACTTC.

This clonotype was seen a single time. The chain recombines TRBV7-8 with TRBJ2-5, with 8 bases fitting TRBD2. From germline, CDR1 is SGHVS and CDR2 FQNEAQ. This CDR3 is 12 amino acids long. V lost 5 bases to trimming and J lost 13 bases; unmatched junction nucleotides: 9. The DNA of the CDR3 is TGTGCCAGCAGCCCACGGGAGGGACCGGGGTACTTC. Residues: CASSPREGPGYF.